This T cell receptor beta chain was observed in a study of cytomegalovirus exposure and HLA in healthy donors. Study-wide findings and caveats: Some V segments, TRBV6-2 and TRBV6-3 among them, were indistinguishable and were therefore excluded. Earlier analysis yielded a pattern in which most TCR beta V segments were productive about 90% or about 30% of the time. What a later analysis reportedly showed was that an Asian-associated ancestry cluster had fewer N-insertions than the roughly 670-donor mean.

Comments on this clone: The antigen is unknown.

The CDR3 is made up of 13 amino acids. Germline values: CDR1 MNHNY, CDR2 SVGAGI (reference sequence). V trimming: 10 bases; J trimming: 0 bases; junction bases outside the gene matches: 2. Primers for the PCR totalled 60 Vbeta and 13 Jbeta. TCRdb keeps only in-frame clones here, not all; method: immunoSEQ multiplex PCR. Of a few hundred thousand clones listed, roughly 70% are singletons. The receptor comes from a female donor in good health and CMV-seronegative. The sequencing sample was made of PBMCs. The V call is TRBV6-6, the J call TRBJ2-1; 8 bases are shared with TRBD1. CDR3 protein: CATGTGSYNEQFF. The CDR3 DNA reads as TGTGCCACCGGGACAGGCTCCTACAATGAGCAGTTCTTC.